This T cell receptor (beta chain) was observed in a study of T cell responses to AZD1222 COVID-19 vaccine (dated by TCRdb to about 2021). Regarding the complete study: AZD1222 recipients with second doses at about 4 weeks or about 12 weeks were pooled, because spike-specific TCR depth and breadth did not differ between schedules. TCR sequencing covered 233 trial participants: 200 to 210 given two doses of AZD1222 and approximately 26 given two doses of MenACWY control vaccine. Trial participants were enrolled by age into 18-55, 56-69 and 70-plus year subgroups, with around 140, 26 and 57 TCR-sequenced participants respectively. Results and caveats for the whole study, not just this receptor: Participants were mostly white British, with more females than males. The authors suggested clonal diversity may have been underestimated. Conclusions about previously exposed vaccinees are limited, since just a handful of AZD1222 recipients were seropositive for SARS-CoV-2 at baseline. Because no day 14 peak-response samples were available, repertoires were characterized only after the peak T cell response. Reportedly, almost half of the unique spike-specific TCRs recognized epitopes lying outside the regions that are mutated in the B.1.351 and B.1.1.7 variants. The 56-69-year group was small, and its depth increase did not reach significance, likely because of low power. After two AZD1222 doses, both the breadth and the depth of spike-specific TCRs were significantly higher than at day 0 and than in MenACWY recipients. The whole spike protein was spanned by vaccine-associated CD4 TCRs, and dominant responses were seen in regions 160-218 and 743-854.

Including the terminal cysteine and phenylalanine, the CDR3 comprises 17 residues. The DNA shown is the 51-base CDR3, in frame from base 1. CDR1 and CDR2 are read off the germline V gene (reference sequence) as SSHAT and FNYEAQ. The CDR3 regions of human TCRbeta chains were analyzed by immunosequencing. Processing in the source paper ran as follows. TCRs in the repertoires were matched against a reference library of SARS-CoV-2-specific TCRs that had been generated with the MIRA antigen-specificity platform. Breadth was defined as the fraction of unique TCRs that were SARS-CoV-2-associated, and depth was defined as the fraction of total T cells that were SARS-CoV-2-associated. Using the MIRA data, every spike-specific TCR was mapped to the spike region that the TCR reacted to and assigned to either a CD4 or a CD8 class. Log10-transformed breadth and depth values were compared by one-way ANOVA with Sidak's multiple comparisons tests. TCRdb stores this immuneACCESS table with in-frame sequences only. Part of the clones is absent; in the studies checked, under half of the shortfall reflects unresolved V genes, and no reason is known for the rest. V, J and clone size are taken as reported in that table, and D and trimming were inferred from the DNA itself. The sample has some 150,000 clones on record, 88% of them singletons. The ten largest clones take up approximately 2.3% of the sample.

This clone has only one observation. Its antigen target is currently unknown. At one end the junction does not follow the germline gene, possibly because of a read error. The meaning of the sample's time point label: baseline before first vaccination. Samples from vaccinated people were obtained from the UK trials COV001 and COV002, which included a single-blind randomized controlled phase 2/3 trial of AZD1222 (ChAdOx1 nCoV-19) in healthy adults. For TCRbeta chain sequencing, PBMC samples from trial participants were taken at day 0 and at day 28 after the second dose. Sample: peripheral blood, taken on day 0 of AZD1222 vaccination. The chain uses TRBV7-7 and TRBJ2-3; the D match is possibly TRBD1 or TRBD2, with 5 bases aligned in each. The sequence was collected from an adult in good health. The nucleotide sequence is TGTGCTAGCAGCTTAGGGCCGGGACCAAGAAACACAGATACGCAGTATTTT. Translation gives CASSLGPGPRNTDTQYF.